The sequence of this TCR beta chain was determined in a study of cytomegalovirus exposure and HLA in healthy donors. Study-level background: Early released data comprised around 79 million unique TCRs from HLA-typed donors.

This donor has no recorded CMV serostatus. Both 60 Vbeta primers and 13 Jbeta primers went into the PCR. Generated by immunoSEQ multiplex PCR, the TCRdb table keeps only in-frame clones and is missing some. The sample includes some 120,000 clones, 80% to 85% of them seen just once. Details on this clone: Its cognate antigen is unknown.

This CDR3 contains 12 residues. The germline gives CDR1 SGHNT, CDR2 YENEEA. Between the trimmed V and J ends, which lost 5 bases and 3 bases, there was a span of 4 bases. Broader study findings: An assumption of roughly uniform sequencing depth across donors underlay the presence/absence analyses.

The chain joins TRBV11-3 to TRBJ2-2; no clear D gene. The source is a human donor in good health. Sequences were obtained from PBMCs. CDR3 in amino acids: CASSPDTGELFF. CDR3 sequence (DNA): TGTGCCAGCAGCCCCGACACCGGGGAGCTGTTTTTT.